A selection of T cell receptor beta chains follows, all from one sample in a study of OX40 agonist ivuxolimab in advanced cancers. The method was immunoSEQ multiplex PCR; TCRdb's version includes in-frame clones alone and lacks a portion of them. The repertoire consists of 20,000 to 25,000 clones, with roughly 84% occurring once and the leading ten covering over 11%. The sample consisted of CD4+ or CD8+ T cells sorted from blood, taken in a trial of the OX40 agonist ivuxolimab. The source is an adult with an advanced solid tumor such as melanoma, head and neck, liver or kidney cancer. The CDR3 runs from the conserved cysteine through the conserved F or W. The D gene is left open where the match is weak. Size is omitted from some rows. Given values are once, few, many or a class for expanded clones.

CASRTTGTGEETQYF	TGTGCCAGCAGAACAACCGGGACAGGAGAAGAGACCCAGTACTTC	TRBD1	TRBJ2-5	15	.	TRBV27
CASSTGYANSPLHF	TGTGCCAGCAGTACAGGGTATGCTAATTCACCCCTCCACTTT	.	TRBJ1-6	14	.	TRBV10-3
CASSLVGTGATEAFF	TGTGCCAGCAGCTTAGTAGGGACAGGGGCCACTGAAGCTTTCTTT	TRBD1	TRBJ1-1	15	.	TRBV7-9
CASVTGGENTEAFF	TGTGCCAGCGTTACAGGGGGGGAGAACACTGAAGCTTTCTTT	TRBD1	TRBJ1-1	14	.	TRBV2
CASSHDSSYGYTF	TGTGCCAGCAGTCACGACAGCTCCTATGGCTACACCTTC	.	TRBJ1-2	13	.	TRBV7-8
CASSAQGQPQHF	TGCGCCAGCAGTGCCCAGGGGCAGCCCCAGCATTTT	.	TRBJ1-5	12	.	TRBV23-1
CASSVGYEQYF	TGTGCCAGCAGCGTAGGGTACGAGCAGTACTTC	.	TRBJ2-7	11	.	TRBV7-3
CASSQGREAFF	TGTGCCAGCAGCCAAGGGCGAGAAGCTTTCTTT	.	TRBJ1-1	11	.	TRBV5-4
CASSEQGIGETQYF	TGTGCCAGCAGTGAACAGGGGATAGGAGAGACCCAGTACTTC	TRBD1	TRBJ2-5	14	.	TRBV27
CASSQSMTGGVQPQHF	TGCGCCAGCAGCCAATCTATGACAGGGGGGGTTCAGCCCCAGCATTTT	TRBD1	TRBJ1-5	16	.	TRBV4-3
CASSFSTSGGLQNIQYF	TGTGCCAGCAGCTTTTCGACTAGCGGGGGACTACAAAACATTCAGTACTTC	TRBD2	TRBJ2-4	17	few	TRBV7-8
CASSQDSANTEAFF	TGTGCCAGCAGCCAGGACAGCGCGAACACTGAAGCTTTCTTT	.	TRBJ1-1	14	.	TRBV9
CASSPSWGDNTDTQYF	TGTGCCAGCAGTCCGTCTTGGGGAGATAACACAGATACGCAGTATTTT	.	TRBJ2-3	16	.	TRBV27
CASSPSLAVQYF	TGTGCCAGCAGTCCCTCACTAGCGGTCCAGTACTTC	TRBD2	TRBJ2-5	12	once	TRBV6-5
CASSLASGGPEAFF	TGTGCCAGCAGCTTGGCCTCGGGGGGCCCGGAAGCTTTCTTT	.	TRBJ1-1	14	.	TRBV5-4
CASSLGEGRTEAFF	TGTGCCAGCAGTTTAGGTGAAGGTCGGACTGAAGCTTTCTTT	.	TRBJ1-1	14	.	TRBV27
CASSGPGETQYF	TGTGCCAGCAGCGGACCCGGGGAGACCCAGTACTTC	.	TRBJ2-5	12	.	TRBV9
CSAGAGTSGAVYGYTF	TGCAGCGCTGGGGCGGGTACTTCTGGCGCAGTCTATGGCTACACCTTC	.	TRBJ1-2	16	.	TRBV29-1
CASSSGQGNYGYTF	TGTGCCAGCAGCTCGGGACAGGGTAACTATGGCTACACCTTC	TRBD1	TRBJ1-2	14	.	TRBV5-6
CASSVQGPGRNEQFF	TGTGCCAGCAGCGTTCAGGGACCCGGACGGAATGAGCAGTTCTTC	.	TRBJ2-1	15	.	TRBV9
CASSYGFSYEQYF	TGTGCCAGCAGTTACGGATTCTCCTACGAGCAGTACTTC	.	TRBJ2-7	13	.	TRBV6-6
CASSPSAAETQYF	TGTGCCAGCAGCCCCTCGGCAGCAGAGACCCAGTACTTC	.	TRBJ2-5	13	.	TRBV25-1
CASSPLWGSYNEQFF	TGCGCCAGCAGCCCCCTTTGGGGCTCCTACAATGAGCAGTTCTTC	.	TRBJ2-1	15	.	TRBV4-3
CASSLWGGGYTF	TGTGCCAGCAGCTTGTGGGGAGGAGGCTACACCTTC	.	TRBJ1-2	12	.	TRBV5-6
CASSLGARFFPEAFF	TGTGCCAGCAGTCTAGGGGCCCGCTTCTTCCCTGAAGCTTTCTTT	.	TRBJ1-1	15	few	TRBV2
CASSPEDGVSAFF	TGTGCCAGCTCACCGGAAGATGGGGTCTCAGCTTTCTTT	.	TRBJ1-1	13	.	TRBV18
CASSQTTGGVYEQYF	TGTGCCAGCAGCCAGACGACAGGGGGCGTATACGAGCAGTACTTC	TRBD1	TRBJ2-7	15	.	TRBV7-9
CASSSLAGGPDTQYF	TGTGCCAGCAGTTCCCTAGCGGGGGGGCCAGATACGCAGTATTTT	TRBD2	TRBJ2-3	15	.	TRBV6-1
CASSEVSCDKDYRLNGYTF	TGCGCCAGCAGTGAGGTAAGCTGCGACAAGGACTACAGACTCAATGGCTACACCTTC	.	TRBJ1-2	19	few	TRBV10-1
CASSQGSDTQYF	TGTGCCAGCAGCCAGGGATCAGATACGCAGTATTTT	.	TRBJ2-3	12	.	TRBV5-4
CASSKMTTEAFF	TGTGCCAGCAGCAAAATGACCACTGAAGCTTTCTTT	.	TRBJ1-1	12	.	TRBV21-1
CASALDGGLQPQHF	TGTGCCAGCGCTCTGGATGGGGGGCTTCAGCCCCAGCATTTT	.	TRBJ1-5	14	.	TRBV28
CASSLVVNTEAFF	TGTGCCAGCAGTTTGGTAGTGAACACTGAAGCTTTCTTT	.	TRBJ1-1	13	.	TRBV27
CASSQILLAGSSYNEQFF	TGCGCCAGCAGCCAAATCCTGCTAGCGGGAAGCTCCTACAATGAGCAGTTCTTC	TRBD2	TRBJ2-1	18	.	TRBV4-3
CASSPTSQNEQFF	TGTGCCAGCAGCCCGACCAGTCAGAATGAGCAGTTCTTC	.	TRBJ2-1	13	.	TRBV5-6
CASSPGYGELFF	TGTGCCAGCAGCCCGGGGTACGGGGAGCTGTTTTTT	.	TRBJ2-2	12	.	TRBV9
CASSHSRGGTEAFF	TGCGCCAGCAGCCATTCACGGGGAGGCACTGAAGCTTTCTTT	.	TRBJ1-1	14	few	TRBV4-1
CASRGLAYNEQFF	TGTGCCAGCAGGGGACTAGCCTACAATGAGCAGTTCTTC	TRBD2	TRBJ2-1	13	medium-sized	TRBV2
CASSYSSANTEAFF	TGTGCCAGCAGTTACTCGTCAGCGAACACTGAAGCTTTCTTT	.	TRBJ1-1	14	once	TRBV6-5
CASSPRGQGDITEAFF	TGTGCCAGCAGCCCCCGGGGACAGGGGGATATCACTGAAGCTTTCTTT	TRBD1	TRBJ1-1	16	.	TRBV11-2
CASSRGATYGYTF	TGTGCCAGCAGCCGGGGGGCGACATATGGCTACACCTTC	.	TRBJ1-2	13	.	TRBV7-8
CASSWRAVTFSLGNTIYF	TGTGCCAGCAGTTGGAGGGCCGTTACCTTTAGTTTAGGAAACACCATATATTTT	.	TRBJ1-3	18	.	TRBV27
CASSLRQGNQPQHF	TGTGCCAGCAGTTTAAGGCAGGGAAATCAGCCCCAGCATTTT	.	TRBJ1-5	14	.	TRBV27